This T cell receptor beta chain was recorded in a study of T cell responses to AZD1222 COVID-19 vaccine. Sequenced by immunoSEQ multiplex PCR; TCRdb stores in-frame clones only, minus some. Of some 130,000 clones in the sample, approximately 92% were seen once. Recipients boosted at about 4 weeks or about 12 weeks are pooled. V was pared by 2 bases and J by 5 bases, with 13 bases between. Germline lookup yields CDR1 MNHEY and CDR2 SVGEGT. The CDR3 contains 14 residues. Study observations and caveats: Spike as a whole was targeted by vaccine-associated CD4 TCRs, dominant at 160-218 and 743-854. Two AZD1222 doses significantly raised spike-specific TCR breadth and depth over controls. Among those given AZD1222, only five to seven were seropositive at baseline.

As regards this clone: Its antigen is unidentified.

The genes are TRBV6-2 or TRBV6-3 and TRBJ2-7, with a tentative D call TRBD2 (6 bases). Sequenced material: peripheral blood, taken 28 days after the second AZD1222 dose. The sequence was collected from an adult who received the AZD1222 COVID-19 vaccine. The CDR3 sequence: CASSYPGEGDEQYF. CDR3 bases: TGTGCCAGCAGTTACCCGGGGGAAGGGGACGAGCAGTACTTC.